The clone carrying this T cell receptor (beta chain) was seen more than once but under ten times. The data originate from a study of T cells in Graves' hyperthyroidism and ophthalmopathy. Hyperthyroidism patients were newly diagnosed, had disease duration under 2 months, and were aged 18 to 65 years. Amplified regions were TCR beta CDR3 sequences from RNA transcripts. The HTBI primer set was used in a first-round RT-PCR of the TCR CDR3. Using its own MiXCR run on the multiplex PCR reads, TCRdb lists one record per CDR3 protein. Among 350,000 to 500,000 distinct CDR3 sequences listed, about an eighth were seen once. V lost 2 bases and J 4 bases, leaving 14 bases between the germline ends. This CDR3 has 15 residues.

The TCR sequence derives from a woman under 30 with Graves' hyperthyroidism. The sample consisted of blood. The chain couples TRBV12-3 or TRBV12-4 to TRBJ1-2; D call uncertain. CDR3 in DNA: TGTGCCAGCAGTTTAAAAATTGGGGAGACCTATGGCTACACCTTC. Translating it yields CASSLKIGETYGYTF.